This TCR beta chain originates from a study of neurological immune-mediated disorders. This clonotype was detected ten times or more. Its antigen remains unknown. A 10-nucleotide random UMI tagged transcripts in template-switch 5'RACE cDNA synthesis. Every sequencing run drew on 15-18 subjects and yielded over 170 million TCR-beta sequences. In TCRdb, the 5' RACE reads were re-called with MiXCR into one record per CDR3 protein. The sample has around 60,000 distinct CDR3 sequences, about 3.3% seen once; the top ten hold approximately 7.1%. The CDR3 covers 14 residues. V gave up 0 bases and J gave up 8 bases; unmatched junction bases: 4. Germline V gene data show CDR1 as SGHDT and CDR2 as YYEEEE. Notes on the study in general: Phylogenetic grouping assigned the repertoires of 18 of 34 multiple sclerosis patients to one related-CDR3 cluster, which constitutes a possible signature. The study found no CDR3 amino acid sequences shared by expanded clones across subjects, suggesting private repertoires in all groups.

This chain connects TRBV5-6 to TRBJ2-1; 8 bases align to TRBD2. The TCR originated in a woman aged 55-70 years with multiple sclerosis. Sequencing was carried out using PBMCs. The CDR3 DNA reads as TGTGCCAGCAGCTTGGGTCCGGGAGGGTATGAGCAGTTCTTC. Translated, it gives CASSLGPGGYEQFF.